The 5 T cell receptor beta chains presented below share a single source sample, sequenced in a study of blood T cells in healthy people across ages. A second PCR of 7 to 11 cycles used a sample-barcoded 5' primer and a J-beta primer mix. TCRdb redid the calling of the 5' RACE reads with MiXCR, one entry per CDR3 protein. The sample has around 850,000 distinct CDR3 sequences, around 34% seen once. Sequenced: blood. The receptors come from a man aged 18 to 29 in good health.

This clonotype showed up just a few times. CDR3: CSVERWDEQYF. The CDR3 DNA reads TGCAGCGTTGAAAGGTGGGACGAGCAGTACTTC. V is TRBV29-1 and J is TRBJ2-5; D is unresolved. The DNA matches TRBJ2-7 better at its end, which makes the J call doubtful. CDR3 length equals 11 residues. Germline V CDR1 and CDR2: SQVTM, ANQGSEA.

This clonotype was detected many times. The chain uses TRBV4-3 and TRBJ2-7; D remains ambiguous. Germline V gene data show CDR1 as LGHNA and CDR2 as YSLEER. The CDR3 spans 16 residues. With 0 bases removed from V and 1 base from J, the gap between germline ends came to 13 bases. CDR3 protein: CASSQDFDGFSYEQYF. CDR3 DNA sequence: TGCGCCAGCAGCCAAGATTTCGACGGTTTTTCCTACGAGCAGTACTTC.

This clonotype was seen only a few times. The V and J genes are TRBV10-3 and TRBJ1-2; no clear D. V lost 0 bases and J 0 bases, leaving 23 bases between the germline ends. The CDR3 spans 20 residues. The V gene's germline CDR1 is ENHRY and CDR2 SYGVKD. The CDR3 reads CAISESTPAETYLANYGYTF. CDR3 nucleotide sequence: TGTGCCATCAGTGAGTCGACTCCGGCAGAGACCTACCTAGCTAACTATGGCTACACCTTC.

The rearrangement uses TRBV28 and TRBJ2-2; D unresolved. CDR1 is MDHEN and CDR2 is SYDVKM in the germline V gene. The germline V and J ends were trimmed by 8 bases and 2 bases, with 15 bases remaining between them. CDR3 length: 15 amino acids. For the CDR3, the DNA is TGTGCCAGCGCTGTTTTGATAATAAACACCGGGGAGCTGTTTTTT. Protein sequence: CASAVLIINTGELFF.

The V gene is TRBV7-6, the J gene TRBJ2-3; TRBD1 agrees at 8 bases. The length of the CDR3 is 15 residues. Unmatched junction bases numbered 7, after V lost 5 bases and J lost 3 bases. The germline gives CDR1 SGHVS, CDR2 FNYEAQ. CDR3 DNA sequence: TGTGCCAGCAGCGATCGGACAGGGATAACAGATACGCAGTATTTT. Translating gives CASSDRTGITDTQYF.